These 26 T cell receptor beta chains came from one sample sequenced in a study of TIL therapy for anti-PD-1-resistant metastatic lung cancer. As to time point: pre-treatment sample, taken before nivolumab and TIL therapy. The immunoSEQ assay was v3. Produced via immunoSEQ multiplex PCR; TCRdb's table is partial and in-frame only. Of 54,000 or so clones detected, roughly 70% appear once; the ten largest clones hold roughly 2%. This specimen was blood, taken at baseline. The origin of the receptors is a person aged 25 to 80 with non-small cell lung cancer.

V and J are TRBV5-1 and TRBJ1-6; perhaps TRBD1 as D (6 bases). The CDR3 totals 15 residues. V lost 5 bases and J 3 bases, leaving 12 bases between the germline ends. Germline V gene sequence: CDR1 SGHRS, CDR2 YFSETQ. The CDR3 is CASSSSQGYNSPLHF. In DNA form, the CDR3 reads TGCGCCAGCAGTAGTTCACAGGGCTATAATTCACCCCTCCACTTT.

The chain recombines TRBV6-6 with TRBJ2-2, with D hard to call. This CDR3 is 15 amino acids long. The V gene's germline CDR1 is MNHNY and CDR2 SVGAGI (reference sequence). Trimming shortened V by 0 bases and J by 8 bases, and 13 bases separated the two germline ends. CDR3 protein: CASSYSTDPTGELFF. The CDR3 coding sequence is TGTGCCAGCAGTTACTCAACCGACCCAACGGGGGAGCTGTTTTTT.

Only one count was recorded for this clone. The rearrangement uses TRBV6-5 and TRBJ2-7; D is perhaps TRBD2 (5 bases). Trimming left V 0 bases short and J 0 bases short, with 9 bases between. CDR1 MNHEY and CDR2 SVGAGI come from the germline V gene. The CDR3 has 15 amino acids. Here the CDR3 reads CASSYSIRGSYEQYF. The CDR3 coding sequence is TGTGCCAGCAGTTACTCCATCCGGGGCTCCTACGAGCAGTACTTC.

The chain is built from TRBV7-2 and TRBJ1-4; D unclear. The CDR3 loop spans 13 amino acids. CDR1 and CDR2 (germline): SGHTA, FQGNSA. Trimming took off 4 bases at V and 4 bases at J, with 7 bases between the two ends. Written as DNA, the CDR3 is TGTGCCAGCAGCTGGACGGGTAATGAAAAACTGTTTTTT. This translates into CASSWTGNEKLFF.

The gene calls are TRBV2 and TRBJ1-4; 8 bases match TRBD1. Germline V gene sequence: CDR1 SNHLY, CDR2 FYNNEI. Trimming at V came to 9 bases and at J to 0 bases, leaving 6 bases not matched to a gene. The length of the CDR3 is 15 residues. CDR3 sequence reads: CASSGGLATNEKLFF. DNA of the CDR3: TGTGCCAGTTCAGGGGGCCTCGCAACTAATGAAAAACTGTTTTTT.

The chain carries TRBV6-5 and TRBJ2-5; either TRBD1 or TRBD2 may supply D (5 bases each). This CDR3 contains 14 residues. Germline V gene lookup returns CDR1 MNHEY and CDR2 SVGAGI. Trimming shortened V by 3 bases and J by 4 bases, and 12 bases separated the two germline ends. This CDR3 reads CASSYMWGTETQYF. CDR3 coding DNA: TGTGCCAGCAGTTATATGTGGGGGACAGAGACCCAGTACTTC.

The CDR3 sequence: CASSLSPNGGGTDTQYF. Here the CDR3 DNA reads TGTGCCAGCAGCTTATCCCCAAATGGCGGGGGTACAGATACGCAGTATTTT. This chain uses TRBV7-2 with TRBJ2-3, with 7 bases identical to TRBD2. CDR3 size: 17 residues. Germline-derived CDR1 and CDR2 are SGHTA and FQGNSA. V gave up 2 bases and J gave up 3 bases; unmatched junction bases: 11.

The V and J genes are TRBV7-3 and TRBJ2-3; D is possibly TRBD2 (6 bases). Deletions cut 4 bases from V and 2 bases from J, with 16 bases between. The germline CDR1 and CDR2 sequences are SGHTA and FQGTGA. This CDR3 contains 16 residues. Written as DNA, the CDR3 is TGTGCCAGCAGCTCTGGAGGGGTTCGGGCCACAGATACGCAGTATTTT. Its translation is CASSSGGVRATDTQYF.

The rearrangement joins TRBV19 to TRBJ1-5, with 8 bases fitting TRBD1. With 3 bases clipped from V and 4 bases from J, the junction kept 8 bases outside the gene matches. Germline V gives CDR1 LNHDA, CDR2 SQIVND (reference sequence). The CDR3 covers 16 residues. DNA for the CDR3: TGTGCCAGTAGTATGGACAGGGCCCGTGGGAATCAGCCCCAGCATTTT. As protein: CASSMDRARGNQPQHF.

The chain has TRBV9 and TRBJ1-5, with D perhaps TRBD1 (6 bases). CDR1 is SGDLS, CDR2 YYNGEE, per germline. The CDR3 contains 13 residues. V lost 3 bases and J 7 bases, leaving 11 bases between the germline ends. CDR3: CASSAEGGQPQHF. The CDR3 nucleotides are TGTGCCAGCAGCGCCGAGGGGGGACAGCCCCAGCATTTT.

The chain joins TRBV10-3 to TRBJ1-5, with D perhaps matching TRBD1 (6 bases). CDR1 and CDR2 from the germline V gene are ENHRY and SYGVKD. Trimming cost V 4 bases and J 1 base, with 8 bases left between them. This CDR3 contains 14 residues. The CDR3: CAISAGASNQPQHF. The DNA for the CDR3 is TGTGCCATCAGTGCGGGGGCGAGCAATCAGCCCCAGCATTTT.

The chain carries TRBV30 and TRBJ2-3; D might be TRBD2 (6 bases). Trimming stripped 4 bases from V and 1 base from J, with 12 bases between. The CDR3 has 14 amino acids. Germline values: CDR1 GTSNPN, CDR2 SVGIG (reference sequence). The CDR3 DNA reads TGTGCCTGGATAGGCGGGATGGGCACAGATACGCAGTATTTT. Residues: CAWIGGMGTDTQYF. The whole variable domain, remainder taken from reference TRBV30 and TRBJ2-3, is SQTIHQWPATLVQPVGSPLSLECTVEGTSNPNLYWYRQAAGRGLQLLFYSVGIGQISSEVPQNLSASRPQDRQFILSSKKLLLSDSGFYLCAWIGGMGTDTQYFGPGTRLTVL.

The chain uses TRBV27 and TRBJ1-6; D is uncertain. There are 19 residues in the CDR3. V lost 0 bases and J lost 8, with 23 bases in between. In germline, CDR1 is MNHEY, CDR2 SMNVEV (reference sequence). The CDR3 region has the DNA TGTGCCAGCAGTTTATCAGGTAAGGTGGGCCCGTCGACGTATTCACCCCTCCACTTT. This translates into CASSLSGKVGPSTYSPLHF.

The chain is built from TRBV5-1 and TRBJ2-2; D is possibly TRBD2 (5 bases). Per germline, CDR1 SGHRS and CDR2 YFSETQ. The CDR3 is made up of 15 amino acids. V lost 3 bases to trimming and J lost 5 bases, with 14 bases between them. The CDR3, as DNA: TGCGCCAGCAGCTGGGCCCAGTGGGAGACCGGGGAGCTGTTTTTT. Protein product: CASSWAQWETGELFF.

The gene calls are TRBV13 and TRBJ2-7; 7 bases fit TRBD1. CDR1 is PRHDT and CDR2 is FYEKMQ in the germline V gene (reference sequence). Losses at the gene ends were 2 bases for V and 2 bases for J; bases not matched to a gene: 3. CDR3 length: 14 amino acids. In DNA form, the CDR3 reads TGTGCCAGCAGCTTACAGGGGGTCGCCTACGAGCAGTACTTC. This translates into CASSLQGVAYEQYF.

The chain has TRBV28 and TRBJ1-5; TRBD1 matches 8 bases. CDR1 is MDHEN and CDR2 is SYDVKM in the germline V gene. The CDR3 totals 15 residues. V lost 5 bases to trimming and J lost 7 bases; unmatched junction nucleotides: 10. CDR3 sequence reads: CASSPPPQGGQPQHF. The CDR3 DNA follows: TGTGCCAGCAGTCCACCACCACAGGGGGGGCAGCCCCAGCATTTT.

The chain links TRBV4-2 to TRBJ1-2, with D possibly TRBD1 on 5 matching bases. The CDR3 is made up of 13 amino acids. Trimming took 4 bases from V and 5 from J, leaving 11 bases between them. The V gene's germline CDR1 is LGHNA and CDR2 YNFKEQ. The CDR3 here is CASSPDISYGYTF. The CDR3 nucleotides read TGTGCCAGCAGCCCGGACATCTCGTATGGCTACACCTTC.

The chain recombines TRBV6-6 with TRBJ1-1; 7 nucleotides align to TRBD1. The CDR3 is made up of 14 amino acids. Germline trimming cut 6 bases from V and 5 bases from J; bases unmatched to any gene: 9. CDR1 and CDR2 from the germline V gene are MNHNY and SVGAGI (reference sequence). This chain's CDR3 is CASRSRQGETEAFF. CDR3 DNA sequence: TGTGCCAGCAGATCTAGACAGGGTGAGACTGAAGCTTTCTTT.

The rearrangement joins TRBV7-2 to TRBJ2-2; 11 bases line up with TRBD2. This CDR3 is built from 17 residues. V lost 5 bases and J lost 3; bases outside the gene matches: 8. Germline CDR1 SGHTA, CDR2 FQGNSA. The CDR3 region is CASSGIRTSGYTGELFF. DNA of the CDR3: TGTGCCAGCAGCGGGATTCGGACTAGCGGGTACACCGGGGAGCTGTTTTTT. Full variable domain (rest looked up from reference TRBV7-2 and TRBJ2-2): GAGVSQSPSNKVTEKGKDVELRCDPISGHTALYWYRQSLGQGLEFLIYFQGNSAPDKSGLPSDRFSAERTGGSVSTLTIQRTQQEDSAVYLCASSGIRTSGYTGELFFGEGSRLTVL.

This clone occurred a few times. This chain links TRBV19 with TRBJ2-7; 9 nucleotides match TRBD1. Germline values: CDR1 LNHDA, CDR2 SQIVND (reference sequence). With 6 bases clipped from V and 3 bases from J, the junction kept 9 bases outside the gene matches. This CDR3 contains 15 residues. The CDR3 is CASSLQGDRVYEQYF. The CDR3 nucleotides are TGTGCCAGTAGCCTACAAGGGGACAGGGTCTACGAGCAGTACTTC.

Written as DNA, the CDR3 is TGTGCCAGCTCACCAGTAGGGGCCCCGGATCAGCCCCAGCATTTT. This encodes CASSPVGAPDQPQHF. The chain is built from TRBV18 and TRBJ1-5; a possible D gene is TRBD1 (5 bases). CDR3 size: 15 residues. V shed 2 bases and J shed 5 bases, with 13 bases lying between them. From germline, CDR1 is KGHSH and CDR2 LQKENI.

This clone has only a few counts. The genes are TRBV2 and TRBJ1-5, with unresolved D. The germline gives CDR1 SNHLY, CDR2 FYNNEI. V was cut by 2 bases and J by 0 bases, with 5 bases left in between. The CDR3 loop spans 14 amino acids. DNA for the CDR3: TGTGCCAGCAGTGAACAGGTTAGCAATCAGCCCCAGCATTTT. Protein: CASSEQVSNQPQHF.

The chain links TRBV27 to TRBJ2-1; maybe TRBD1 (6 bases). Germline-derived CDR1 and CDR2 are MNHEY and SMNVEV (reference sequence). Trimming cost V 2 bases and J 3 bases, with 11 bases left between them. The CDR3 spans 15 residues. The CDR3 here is CASSLGQGIYNEQFF. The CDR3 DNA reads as TGTGCCAGCAGTTTAGGGCAGGGGATCTACAATGAGCAGTTCTTC.

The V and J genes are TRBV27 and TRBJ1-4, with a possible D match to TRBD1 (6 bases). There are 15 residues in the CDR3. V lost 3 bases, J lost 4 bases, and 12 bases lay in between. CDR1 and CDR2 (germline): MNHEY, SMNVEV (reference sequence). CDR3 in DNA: TGTGCCAGCAGTTTGAATGTAGGGGGTAATGAAAAACTGTTTTTT. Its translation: CASSLNVGGNEKLFF.

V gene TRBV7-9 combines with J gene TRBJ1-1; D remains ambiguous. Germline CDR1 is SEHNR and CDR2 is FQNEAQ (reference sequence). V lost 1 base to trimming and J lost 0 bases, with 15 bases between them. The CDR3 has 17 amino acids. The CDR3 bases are TGTGCCAGCAGCTTAGTCGGATGGCGGGGAATGAACACTGAAGCTTTCTTT. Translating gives CASSLVGWRGMNTEAFF.

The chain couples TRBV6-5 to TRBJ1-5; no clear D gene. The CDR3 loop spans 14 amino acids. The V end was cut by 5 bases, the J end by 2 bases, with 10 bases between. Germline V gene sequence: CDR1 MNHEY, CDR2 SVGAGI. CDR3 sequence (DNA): TGTGCCAGCAGTATAGGGTTGGGCAATCAGCCCCAGCATTTT. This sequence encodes CASSIGLGNQPQHF.